The 8 T cell receptor beta chains below were found in one sample sequenced in a study of CD8+ T cells in alopecia areata. Investigators isolated RNA and reverse transcribed it into cDNA to act as the sequencing template. Data came from immunoSEQ multiplex PCR; TCRdb stores just in-frame clones and leaves some out. The sample has 150,000 to 250,000 clones, roughly 60% seen once; the top ten hold approximately 5.1%. The treatment: oral pan-JAK inhibitor, 5-10 mg twice daily. The source was CD4+ T cells sorted from blood, collected at week 24, from a patient treated with tofacitinib. All receptors derive from a human donor with alopecia areata.

This rearrangement joins TRBV30 to TRBJ2-7; 8 bases line up with TRBD1. Germline V gene data show CDR1 as GTSNPN and CDR2 as SVGIG (reference sequence). After removal of 5 bases from V and 9 bases from J, the junction contained 18 bases not matched to a gene. This CDR3 is built from 15 residues. CDR3 amino acids: CAWRHGTGQIHGQYF. The CDR3, as DNA: TGTGCCTGGCGACACGGGACAGGCCAAATTCACGGGCAGTACTTC.

The chain is built from TRBV29-1 and TRBJ2-3, with a weak D call TRBD2 (5 bases). Trimming took off 2 bases at V and 3 bases at J, with 6 bases between the two ends. CDR1 is SQVTM, CDR2 ANQGSEA, per germline. The CDR3 totals 12 residues. The CDR3 nucleotides read TGCAGCGTTGAACGGGGAACAGATACGCAGTATTTT. Amino acids: CSVERGTDTQYF.

This clone has just one count. The CDR3 region is CASSPDRGQPQHF. CDR3 DNA: TGTGCCAGTAGTCCGGACAGGGGGCAGCCCCAGCATTTT. The V call is TRBV19, the J call TRBJ1-5; 10 bases are shared with TRBD1. From germline, CDR1 is LNHDA and CDR2 SQIVND (reference sequence). This CDR3 is built from 13 residues. The V gene end was trimmed by 5 bases and the J gene end by 7 bases; junction bases not matched to a gene: 2.

The V call is TRBV6-1, the J call TRBJ1-1; D remains ambiguous. With 1 base removed from V and 9 bases from J, the gap between germline ends came to 12 bases. The CDR3 runs 13 residues. CDR1 is MNHNS and CDR2 is SASEGT in the germline V gene. The CDR3 here is CASSEVRGLKAFF. In DNA form, the CDR3 reads TGTGCCAGCAGTGAAGTTCGGGGATTGAAAGCTTTCTTT.

The chain is built from TRBV18 and TRBJ1-1; 7 nucleotides align to TRBD1. V gave up 4 bases and J gave up 1 base; unmatched junction bases: 6. CDR1 and CDR2 (germline): KGHSH, LQKENI. This CDR3 spans 15 amino acids. CDR3 nucleotide sequence: TGTGCCAGCTCACAAGGGACAGCTACGAACACTGAAGCTTTCTTT. It specifies CASSQGTATNTEAFF.

The chain couples TRBV5-6 to TRBJ2-5; 11 positions match TRBD1. CDR1 is SGHDT and CDR2 is YYEEEE in the germline V gene. The J segment lost 4 bases and the V segment lost 2 bases, leaving 1 base of the junction unmatched. The CDR3 totals 14 residues. CDR3 in amino acids: CASSFGTGGETQYF. The CDR3 nucleotides are TGTGCCAGCAGCTTTGGGACAGGGGGAGAGACCCAGTACTTC.

This clone was picked up a small number of times. The chain uses TRBV7-2 and TRBJ2-7; 8 nucleotides match TRBD2. V shed 3 bases, J shed 7 bases, and the junction held 17 bases outside the gene matches. The CDR3 extends over 17 amino acids. Germline-derived CDR1 and CDR2 are SGHTA and FQGNSA. The CDR3 DNA sequence: TGTGCCAGCAGCTTGCTGGGGGTGGGACTAGGATTGGATGAGCAGTACTTC. Translated: CASSLLGVGLGLDEQYF.

The genes are TRBV4-2 and TRBJ2-1; D may be TRBD2 (6 bases). CDR3 length: 15 amino acids. Per the germline V gene, CDR1 is LGHNA and CDR2 is YNFKEQ. V was pared by 1 base and J by 5 bases, with 12 bases between. The CDR3 is CASSQGAGRNNEQFF. The CDR3 nucleotides are TGTGCCAGCAGCCAAGGGGCGGGGAGAAACAATGAGCAGTTCTTC.